This note documents a single TCR beta chain sequence. Its antigen is still unknown. V lost 2 bases and J lost 4; bases outside the gene matches: 6. The CDR3 sequence is 16 residues long. Germline V lookup: CDR1 SGHTA, CDR2 FQGTGA. The data are from a study of OX40 agonist ivuxolimab in advanced cancers. On the study more broadly: A mean age of around 66 years, range roughly 23 to 85, was recorded, and approximately 79% were male. Points from the study as a whole: Expanded peripheral T cells had an undetermined antigen specificity. More expanded clones were found, on average, in CD8+ than in CD4+ T cells.

Repertoires were generated with immunoSEQ multiplex PCR, while TCRdb's copy carries only in-frame clones and drops some. The sample holds tens of thousands of clones, around nine tenths seen once. This sample comprised CD4+ or CD8+ T cells sorted from blood, obtained in a trial of the OX40 agonist ivuxolimab. The chain employs TRBV7-3 and TRBJ2-3, with TRBD2 identical over 10 bases. This receptor was taken from an adult with an advanced solid tumor such as melanoma, head and neck, liver or kidney cancer. The CDR3 reads CASSLQASGGPDTQYF. The CDR3 bases are TGTGCCAGCAGCTTACAGGCTAGCGGGGGCCCAGATACGCAGTATTTT.